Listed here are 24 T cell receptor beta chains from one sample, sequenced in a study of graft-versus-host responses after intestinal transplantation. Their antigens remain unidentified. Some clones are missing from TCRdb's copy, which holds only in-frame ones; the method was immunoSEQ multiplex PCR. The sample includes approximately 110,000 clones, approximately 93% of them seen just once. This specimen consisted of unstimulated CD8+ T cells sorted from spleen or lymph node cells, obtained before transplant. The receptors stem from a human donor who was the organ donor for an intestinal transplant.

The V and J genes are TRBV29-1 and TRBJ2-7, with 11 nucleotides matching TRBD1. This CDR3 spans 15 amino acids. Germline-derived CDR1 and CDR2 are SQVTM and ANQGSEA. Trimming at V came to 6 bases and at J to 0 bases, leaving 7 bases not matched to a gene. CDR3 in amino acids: CSVLGTGGTSYEQYF. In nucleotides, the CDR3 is TGCAGCGTCCTGGGGACAGGGGGTACCTCCTACGAGCAGTACTTC.

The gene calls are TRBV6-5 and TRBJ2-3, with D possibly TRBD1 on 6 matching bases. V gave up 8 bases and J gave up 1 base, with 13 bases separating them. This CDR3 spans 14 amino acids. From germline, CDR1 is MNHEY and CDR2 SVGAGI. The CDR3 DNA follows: TGTGCCAGCTCTTGGGCAGGGGGCACAGATACGCAGTATTTT. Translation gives CASSWAGGTDTQYF.

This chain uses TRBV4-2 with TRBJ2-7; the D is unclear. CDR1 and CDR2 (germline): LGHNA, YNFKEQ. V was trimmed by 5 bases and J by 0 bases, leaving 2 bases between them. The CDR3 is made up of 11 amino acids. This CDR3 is CASSSSYEQYF. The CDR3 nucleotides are TGTGCCAGCAGCTCCTCCTACGAGCAGTACTTC.

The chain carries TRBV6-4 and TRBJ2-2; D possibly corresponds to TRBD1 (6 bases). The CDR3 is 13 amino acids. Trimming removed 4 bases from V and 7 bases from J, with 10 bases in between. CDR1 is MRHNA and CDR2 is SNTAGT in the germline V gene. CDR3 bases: TGTGCCAGCAGTGTAACAGGGAGCGGGGAGCTGTTTTTT. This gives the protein CASSVTGSGELFF.

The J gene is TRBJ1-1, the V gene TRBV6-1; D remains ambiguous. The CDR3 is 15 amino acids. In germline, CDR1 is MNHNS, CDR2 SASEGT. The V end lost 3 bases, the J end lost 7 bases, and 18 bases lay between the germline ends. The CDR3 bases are TGTGCCAGCAGTGAGTGGGAAGTATTGCTGGATGAAGCTTTCTTT. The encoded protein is CASSEWEVLLDEAFF.

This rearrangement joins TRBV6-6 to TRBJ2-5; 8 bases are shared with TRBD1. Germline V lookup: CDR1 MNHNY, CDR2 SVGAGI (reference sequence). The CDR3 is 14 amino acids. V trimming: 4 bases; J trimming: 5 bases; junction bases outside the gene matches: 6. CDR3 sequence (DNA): TGTGCCAGCAGTTCTAACAGGGGGTCGGAGACCCAGTACTTC. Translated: CASSSNRGSETQYF.

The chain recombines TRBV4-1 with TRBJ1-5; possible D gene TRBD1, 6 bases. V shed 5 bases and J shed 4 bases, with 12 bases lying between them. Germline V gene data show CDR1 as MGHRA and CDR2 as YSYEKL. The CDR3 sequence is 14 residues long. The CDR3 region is CASSLGGVNQPQHF. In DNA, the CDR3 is TGCGCCAGCAGCTTAGGGGGGGTAAATCAGCCCCAGCATTTT.

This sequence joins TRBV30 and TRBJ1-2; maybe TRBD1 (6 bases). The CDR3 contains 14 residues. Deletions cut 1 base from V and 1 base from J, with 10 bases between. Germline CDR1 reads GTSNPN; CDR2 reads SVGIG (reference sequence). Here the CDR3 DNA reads TGTGCCTGGAGTGGAACAGGGATTAACTATGGCTACACCTTC. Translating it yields CAWSGTGINYGYTF.

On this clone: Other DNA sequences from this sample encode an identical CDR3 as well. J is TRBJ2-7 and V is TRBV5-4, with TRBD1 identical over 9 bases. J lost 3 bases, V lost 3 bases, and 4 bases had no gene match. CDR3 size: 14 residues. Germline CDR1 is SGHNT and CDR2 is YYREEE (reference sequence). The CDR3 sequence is CASSSGQGGYEQYF. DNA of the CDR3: TGTGCCAGCAGCTCGGGACAGGGTGGCTACGAGCAGTACTTC. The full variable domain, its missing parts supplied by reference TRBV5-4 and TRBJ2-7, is ETGVTQSPTHLIKTRGQQVTLRCSSQSGHNTVSWYQQALGQGPQFIFQYYREEENGRGNFPPRFSGLQFPNYSSELNVNALELDDSALYLCASSSGQGGYEQYFGPGTRLTVT.

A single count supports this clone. The CDR3 DNA reads as TGTGCCAGCAGTTACTGGGACACAGCGGATAATGAAAAACTGTTTTTT. This sequence encodes CASSYWDTADNEKLFF. The chain couples TRBV6-6 to TRBJ1-4; a weak D match, TRBD1 (6 bases). The germline V and J ends were trimmed by 1 base and 4 bases, with 13 bases remaining between them. This CDR3 spans 16 amino acids. CDR1 is MNHNY and CDR2 is SVGAGI in the germline V gene (reference sequence).

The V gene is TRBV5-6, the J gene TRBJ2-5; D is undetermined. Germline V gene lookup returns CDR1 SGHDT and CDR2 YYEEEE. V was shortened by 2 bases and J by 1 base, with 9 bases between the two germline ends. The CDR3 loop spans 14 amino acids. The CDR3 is CASSFPTLQETQYF. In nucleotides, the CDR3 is TGTGCCAGCAGCTTCCCTACGCTCCAAGAGACCCAGTACTTC.

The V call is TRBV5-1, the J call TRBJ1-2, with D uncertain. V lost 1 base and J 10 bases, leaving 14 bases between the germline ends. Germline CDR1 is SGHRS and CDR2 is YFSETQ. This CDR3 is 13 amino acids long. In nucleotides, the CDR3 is TGCGCCAGCAGCTTGTTGGGTAACGGGGACTACACCTTC. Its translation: CASSLLGNGDYTF. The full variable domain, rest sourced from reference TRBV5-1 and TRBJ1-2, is KAGVTQTPRYLIKTRGQQVTLSCSPISGHRSVSWYQQTPGQGLQFLFEYFSETQRNKGNFPGRFSGRQFSNSRSEMNVSTLELGDSALYLCASSLLGNGDYTFGSGTRLTVV.

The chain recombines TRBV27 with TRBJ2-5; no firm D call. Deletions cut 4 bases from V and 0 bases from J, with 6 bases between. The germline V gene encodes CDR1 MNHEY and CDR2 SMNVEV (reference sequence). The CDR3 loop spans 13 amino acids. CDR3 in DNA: TGTGCCAGCAGTTCGCCGTACCAAGAGACCCAGTACTTC. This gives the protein CASSSPYQETQYF.

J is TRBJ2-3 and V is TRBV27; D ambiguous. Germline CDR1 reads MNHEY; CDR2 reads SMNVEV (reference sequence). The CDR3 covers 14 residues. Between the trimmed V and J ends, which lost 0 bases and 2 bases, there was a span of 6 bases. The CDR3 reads CASSLSGFTDTQYF. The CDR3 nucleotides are TGTGCCAGCAGTTTATCAGGGTTCACAGATACGCAGTATTTT.

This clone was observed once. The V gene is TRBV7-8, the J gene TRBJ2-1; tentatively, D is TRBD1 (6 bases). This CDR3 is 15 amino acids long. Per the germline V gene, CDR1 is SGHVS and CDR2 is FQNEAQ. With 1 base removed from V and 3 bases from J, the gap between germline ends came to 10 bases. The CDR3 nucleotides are TGTGCCAGCAGCTTAGAGTGGGGACACTACAATGAGCAGTTCTTC. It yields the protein CASSLEWGHYNEQFF.

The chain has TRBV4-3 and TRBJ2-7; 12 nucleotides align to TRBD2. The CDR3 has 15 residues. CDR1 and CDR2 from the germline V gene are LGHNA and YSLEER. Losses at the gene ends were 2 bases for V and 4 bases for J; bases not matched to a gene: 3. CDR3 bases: TGCGCCAGCAGCCAACGGACTAGCGGGACGTACGAGCAGTACTTC. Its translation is CASSQRTSGTYEQYF.

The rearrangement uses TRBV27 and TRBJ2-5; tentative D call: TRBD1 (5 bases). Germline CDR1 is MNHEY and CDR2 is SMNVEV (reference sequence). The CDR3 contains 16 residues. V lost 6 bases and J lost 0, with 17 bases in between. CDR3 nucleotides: TGTGCCAGCAGGCCGACCCTGACAGAGTACCAAGAGACCCAGTACTTC. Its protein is CASRPTLTEYQETQYF.

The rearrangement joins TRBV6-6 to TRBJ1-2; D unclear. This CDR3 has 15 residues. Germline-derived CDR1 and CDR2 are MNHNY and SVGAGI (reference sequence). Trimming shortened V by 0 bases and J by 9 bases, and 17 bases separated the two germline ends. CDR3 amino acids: CASSYSKEGRRRYTF. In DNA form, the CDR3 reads TGTGCCAGCAGTTACTCGAAAGAGGGAAGGAGACGCTACACCTTC.

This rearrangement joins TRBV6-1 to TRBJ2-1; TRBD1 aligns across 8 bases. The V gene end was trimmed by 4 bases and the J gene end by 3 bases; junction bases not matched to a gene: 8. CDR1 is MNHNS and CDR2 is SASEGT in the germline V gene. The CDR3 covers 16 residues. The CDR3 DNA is TGTGCCAGCAGTGGGCAAATCGGGACAGGCTACAATGAGCAGTTCTTC. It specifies CASSGQIGTGYNEQFF.

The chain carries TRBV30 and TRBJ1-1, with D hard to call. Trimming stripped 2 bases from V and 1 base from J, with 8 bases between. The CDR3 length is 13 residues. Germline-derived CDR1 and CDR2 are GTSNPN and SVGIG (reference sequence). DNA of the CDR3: TGTGCCTGGAGTCCCTCCGGGAACACTGAAGCTTTCTTT. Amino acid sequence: CAWSPSGNTEAFF. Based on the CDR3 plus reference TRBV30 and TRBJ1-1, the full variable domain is SQTIHQWPATLVQPVGSPLSLECTVEGTSNPNLYWYRQAAGRGLQLLFYSVGIGQISSEVPQNLSASRPQDRQFILSSKKLLLSDSGFYLCAWSPSGNTEAFFGQGTRLTVV.

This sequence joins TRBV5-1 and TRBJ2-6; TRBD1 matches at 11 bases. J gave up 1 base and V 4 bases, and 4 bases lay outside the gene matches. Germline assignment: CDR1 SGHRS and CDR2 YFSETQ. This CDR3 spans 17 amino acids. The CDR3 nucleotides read TGCGCCAGCAGCCAGGACAGGGGGCCTTCTGGGGCCAACGTCCTGACTTTC. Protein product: CASSQDRGPSGANVLTF.

DNA of the CDR3: TGTGCCAGCAGTTATTTAGCGGGAGGAACCGGGGAGCTGTTTTTT. This sequence encodes CASSYLAGGTGELFF. The chain links TRBV28 to TRBJ2-2; TRBD2 agrees at 10 bases. This CDR3 is 15 amino acids long. Germline V gene sequence: CDR1 MDHEN, CDR2 SYDVKM. J was trimmed by 5 bases and V by 4 bases; bases with no gene match: 4.

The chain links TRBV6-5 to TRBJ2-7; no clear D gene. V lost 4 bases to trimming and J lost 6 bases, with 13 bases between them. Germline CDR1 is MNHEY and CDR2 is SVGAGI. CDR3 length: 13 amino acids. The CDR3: CASSFGLAGEQYF. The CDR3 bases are TGTGCCAGCAGTTTCGGCTTGGCCGGCGAGCAGTACTTC.

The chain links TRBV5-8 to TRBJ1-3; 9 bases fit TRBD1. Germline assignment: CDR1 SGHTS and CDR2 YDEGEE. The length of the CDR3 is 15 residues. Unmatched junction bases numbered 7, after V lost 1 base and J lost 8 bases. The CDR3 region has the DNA TGTGCCAGCAGCTTGCAAGGGGACAGGGTGGACACCATATATTTT. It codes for CASSLQGDRVDTIYF.